The present TCR beta chain was sequenced within a study of cytomegalovirus exposure and HLA in healthy donors. The PCR made use of 60 Vbeta and 13 Jbeta primers. Per the authors' pipeline: Later reanalysis found around 84 million unique TCR beta chains, around 11 million of them shared. Data came from immunoSEQ multiplex PCR; TCRdb stores just in-frame clones and leaves some out. V, J and clone size are taken as reported in that table, and D and trimming were inferred from the DNA itself. The table lists more than 95,000 clones, about 80% of them singletons. From germline, CDR1 is LGHNA and CDR2 YNFKEQ. V was trimmed by 0 bases and J by 7 bases, leaving 22 bases between them. The CDR3 covers 18 residues. This clone was seen a few times.

Sequenced sample: PBMCs. The chain carries TRBV4-2 and TRBJ2-1; possible D gene TRBD1, 6 bases. The receptor's source is a woman in her late teens or twenties in good health and CMV-seropositive. The CDR3 nucleotides read TGTGCCAGCAGCCAAGAGGCGCCTATGTGGGGGCGAGGGAATGAGCAGTTCTTC. As protein: CASSQEAPMWGRGNEQFF.